The clone carrying this T cell receptor beta chain was recorded only once. The CDR3 is 18 amino acids. With 1 base clipped from V and 0 bases from J, the junction kept 5 bases outside the gene matches. CDR1 SNHLY and CDR2 FYNNEI come from the germline V gene. The data derive from a study of memory CD8 T cells in hepatitis C reinfection. Assay: immunoSEQ multiplex PCR; the TCRdb copy retains only in-frame clones and omits some. The sample consists of 400 to 450 clones, 68% of them appearing once. Time point reported: peak reinfection, 3 to 8 weeks after reinfection detection. TCR sequencing was done directly ex vivo on sorted cells, without expansion in vitro.

This TCR was recovered from a man aged 18 to 29 with hepatitis C virus infection. The sequencing input was HCV tetramer-positive CD8+ T cells sorted from blood. The chain is built from TRBV2 and TRBJ2-7, with 14 bases identical to TRBD2. CDR3 DNA sequence: TGTGCCAGCAGTGAAGTTCCCGGGACTAGCGGGAGCTCCTACGAGCAGTACTTC. Translation gives CASSEVPGTSGSSYEQYF. Full variable domain (missing parts from reference TRBV2 and TRBJ2-7): EPEVTQTPSHQVTQMGQEVILRCVPISNHLYFYWYRQILGQKVEFLVSFYNNEISEKSEIFDDQFSVERPDGSNFTLKIRSTKLEDSAMYFCASSEVPGTSGSSYEQYFGPGTRLTVT.